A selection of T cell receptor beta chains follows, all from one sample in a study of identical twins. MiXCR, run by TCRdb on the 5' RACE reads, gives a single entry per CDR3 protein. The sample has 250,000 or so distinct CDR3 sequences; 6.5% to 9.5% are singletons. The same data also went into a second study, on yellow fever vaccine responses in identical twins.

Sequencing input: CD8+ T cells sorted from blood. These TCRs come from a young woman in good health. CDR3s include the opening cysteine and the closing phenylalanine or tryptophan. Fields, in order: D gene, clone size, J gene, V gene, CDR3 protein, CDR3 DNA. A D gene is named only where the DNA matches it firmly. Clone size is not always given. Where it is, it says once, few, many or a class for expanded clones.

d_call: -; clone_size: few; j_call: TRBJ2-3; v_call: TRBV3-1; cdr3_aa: CASSQPGAFTADTQYF; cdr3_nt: TGTGCCAGCAGCCAGCCCGGGGCCTTTACCGCAGATACGCAGTATTTT
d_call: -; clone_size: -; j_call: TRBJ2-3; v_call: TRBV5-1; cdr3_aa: CASSPGIATDTQYF; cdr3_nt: TGCGCCAGCAGCCCGGGTATTGCCACAGATACGCAGTATTTT
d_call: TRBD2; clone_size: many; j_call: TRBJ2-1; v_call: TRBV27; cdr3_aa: CASSLELRRGGINNEQFF; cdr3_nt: TGTGCCAGCAGTTTAGAATTGAGGCGGGGGGGGATTAACAATGAGCAGTTCTTC
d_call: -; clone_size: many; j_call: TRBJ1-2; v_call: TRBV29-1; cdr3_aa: CSVAGGGLEGIYGYTF; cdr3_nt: TGCAGCGTGGCTGGAGGGGGGTTGGAGGGGATCTATGGCTACACCTTC
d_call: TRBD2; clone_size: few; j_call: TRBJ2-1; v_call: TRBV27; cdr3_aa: CASRTSGSNNEQFF; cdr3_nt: TGTGCCAGCAGGACTAGCGGGAGCAACAATGAGCAGTTCTTC
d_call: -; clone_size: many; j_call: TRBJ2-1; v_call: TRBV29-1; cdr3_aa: CSVVEGNEQFF; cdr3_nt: TGCAGCGTCGTCGAGGGGAATGAGCAGTTCTTC
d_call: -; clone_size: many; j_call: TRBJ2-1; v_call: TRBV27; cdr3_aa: CASSFLNEQFF; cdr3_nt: TGTGCCAGCAGTTTTCTCAATGAGCAGTTCTTC
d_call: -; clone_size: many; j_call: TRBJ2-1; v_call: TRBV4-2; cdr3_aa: CASSQDSRNEQFF; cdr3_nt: TGTGCCAGCAGCCAAGACTCGAGGAATGAGCAGTTCTTC
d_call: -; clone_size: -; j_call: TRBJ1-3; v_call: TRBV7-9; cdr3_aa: CASSFGGIGGNTIYF; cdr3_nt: TGTGCCAGCAGCTTTGGTGGTATCGGTGGAAACACCATATATTTT
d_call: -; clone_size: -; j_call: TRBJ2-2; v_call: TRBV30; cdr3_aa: CAWSLVWDTGELFF; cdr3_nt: TGTGCCTGGAGTTTGGTTTGGGACACCGGGGAGCTGTTTTTT
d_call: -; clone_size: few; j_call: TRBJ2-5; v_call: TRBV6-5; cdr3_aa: CASSYSNLETQYF; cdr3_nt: TGTGCCAGCAGTTACTCCAACCTAGAGACCCAGTACTTC